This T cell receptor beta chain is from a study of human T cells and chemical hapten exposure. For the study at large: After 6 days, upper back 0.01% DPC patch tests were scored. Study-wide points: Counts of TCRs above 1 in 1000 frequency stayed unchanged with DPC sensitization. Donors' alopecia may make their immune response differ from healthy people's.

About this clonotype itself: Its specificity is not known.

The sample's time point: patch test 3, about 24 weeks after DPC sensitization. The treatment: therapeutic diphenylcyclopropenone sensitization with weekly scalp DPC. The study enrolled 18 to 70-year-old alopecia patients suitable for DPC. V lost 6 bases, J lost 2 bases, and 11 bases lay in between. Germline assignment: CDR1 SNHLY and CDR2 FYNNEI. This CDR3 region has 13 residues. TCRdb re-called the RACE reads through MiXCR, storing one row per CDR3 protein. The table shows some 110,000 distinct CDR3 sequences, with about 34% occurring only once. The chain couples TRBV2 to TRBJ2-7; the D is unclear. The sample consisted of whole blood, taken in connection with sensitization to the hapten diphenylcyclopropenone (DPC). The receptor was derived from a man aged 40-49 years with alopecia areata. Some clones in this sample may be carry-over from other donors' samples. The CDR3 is CASSTPSAYEQYF. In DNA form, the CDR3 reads TGTGCCAGCAGCACTCCTTCTGCCTACGAGCAGTACTTC.